These 22 T cell receptor beta chains originate from one sample sequenced in a study of CD8+CD57+ T cells in acquired aplastic anemia. For sequencing, patients were chosen who had shown expansion of CD8+CD57+ cells by flow cytometry. It was genomic DNA that served as the template for profiling TCR beta VDJ and CDR3. TCRdb independently ran MiXCR on the reads; one entry per CDR3 protein. The repertoire holds a few hundred thousand distinct CDR3 sequences, with about half as singletons. Sequencing was carried out using sorted CD4+, CD8+, or CD8+CD57+ T cells (not recorded which) from PBMCs. These receptors originate from a human donor with aplastic anemia.

Many counts were recorded for this clonotype. The chain is built from TRBV20-1 and TRBJ1-2; D is ambiguous. Germline assignment: CDR1 DFQATT and CDR2 SNEGSKA (reference sequence). The V end was cut by 1 base, the J end by 8 bases, with 8 bases between. The CDR3 has 11 amino acids. The CDR3, as DNA: TGCAGTGCTAGAGCCGGCGAGGGCTACACCTTC. The encoded protein is CSARAGEGYTF.

The chain recombines TRBV20-1 with TRBJ2-7; either TRBD1 or TRBD2 may supply D (6 bases each). The CDR3 runs to 13 residues. Looked up from germline, CDR1 is DFQATT and CDR2 is SNEGSKA (reference sequence). The V end lost 6 bases, the J end lost 6 bases, and 18 bases lay between the germline ends. The CDR3 protein is CSARREGGVEQYF. CDR3 nucleotide sequence: TGCAGTGCCCGGAGAGAGGGGGGCGTCGAGCAGTACTTC.

This chain connects TRBV2 to TRBJ2-4; 12 positions match TRBD2. The CDR3 consists of 19 residues. CDR1 and CDR2 (germline): SNHLY, FYNNEI. V trimming: 5 bases; J trimming: 6 bases; junction bases outside the gene matches: 17. This chain's CDR3 is CASSRVFAASGGAANIQYF. The CDR3 nucleotides read TGTGCCAGCAGTCGCGTCTTTGCGGCTAGCGGGGGGGCTGCAAACATTCAGTACTTC.

The rearrangement joins TRBV15 to TRBJ2-5, with no clear D. The CDR3 is 12 residues long. The V gene's germline CDR1 is LNHNV and CDR2 YYDKDF (reference sequence). Trimming removed 0 bases at V and 4 bases at J, with 3 bases between. CDR3 nucleotides: TGTGCCACCAGCAGAGATAGAGAGACCCAGTACTTC. Translating gives CATSRDRETQYF.

A remark on this clonotype: A read error may be the cause here, since a much bigger clone is one base away. The conserved phenylalanine or tryptophan is not found at the CDR3 terminus, so this likely reflects a read error. This chain connects TRBV3-1 to TRBJ2-7; D call uncertain. The CDR3 consists of 14 residues. Germline V gives CDR1 LGHDT, CDR2 YNNKEL (reference sequence). Trimming removed 0 bases from V and 2 bases from J, with 8 bases in between. In DNA form, the CDR3 reads TGTGCCAGCAGCCAAGATAGCCAGGCCTACGAGCAGTACCTC. Amino acid sequence: CASSQDSQAYEQYL.

This clonotype occurred many times. V usage is TRBV7-3 and J usage is TRBJ2-5, with 7 bases aligning to TRBD1. This CDR3 region has 15 residues. The germline gives CDR1 SGHTA, CDR2 FQGTGA. The V gene end was trimmed by 5 bases and the J gene end by 3 bases; junction bases not matched to a gene: 9. The CDR3 reads CASSPLGTAEETQYF. DNA for the CDR3: TGTGCCAGCAGCCCGCTCGGGACAGCCGAAGAGACCCAGTACTTC. Supplemented by reference TRBV7-3 and TRBJ2-5, the full variable domain reads GAGVSQTPSNKVTEKGKYVELRCDPISGHTALYWYRQSLGQGPEFLIYFQGTGAADDSGLPNDRFFAVRPEGSVSTLKIQRTERGDSAVYLCASSPLGTAEETQYFGPGTRLLVL.

This clonotype was recorded only once. The conserved phenylalanine or tryptophan is not found at the CDR3 terminus, so this likely reflects a read error. This chain connects TRBV6-6 to TRBJ1-1; no firm D call. This CDR3 comprises 13 residues. V gave up 6 bases and J gave up 2 bases, with 10 bases separating them. Germline V gene data show CDR1 as MNHNY and CDR2 as SVGAGI (reference sequence). CDR3 region: CASRLGLNTEAFL. CDR3 coding DNA: TGTGCCAGCAGGTTGGGTCTAAACACTGAAGCTTTCCTT.

V usage is TRBV7-9 and J usage is TRBJ2-7, with 7 bases fitting TRBD1. With V trimmed by 6 bases and J by 7 bases, 9 bases remained unmatched. Germline CDR1 reads SEHNR; CDR2 reads FQNEAQ (reference sequence). The CDR3 length is 13 residues. This chain's CDR3 is CASRYRTGQEQYF. The CDR3 DNA is TGTGCCAGCAGGTATCGGACAGGACAAGAGCAGTACTTC.

The chain combines TRBV2 with TRBJ1-1; 7 positions agree with TRBD1. This CDR3 comprises 13 residues. V shed 7 bases and J 4 bases; nucleotides not matched to a gene: 6. The germline V gene encodes CDR1 SNHLY and CDR2 FYNNEI. CDR3 amino acids: CASNGDRATEAFF. DNA of the CDR3: TGTGCCAGCAATGGAGACAGGGCCACTGAAGCTTTCTTT.

The V and J genes are TRBV24-1 and TRBJ2-3; 11 bases are a match to TRBD2. J gave up 7 bases and V 10 bases, and 6 bases lay outside the gene matches. This CDR3 comprises 13 residues. Germline loops: CDR1 KGHDR, CDR2 SFDVKD. In DNA form, the CDR3 reads TGTGCCACTTCCGGGACTAGCGGATATACGCAGTATTTT. This gives the protein CATSGTSGYTQYF.

This sequence joins TRBV7-9 and TRBJ2-7; perhaps TRBD2 as D (5 bases). The V end lost 5 bases, the J end lost 5 bases, and 10 bases lay between the germline ends. In germline, CDR1 is SEHNR, CDR2 FQNEAQ (reference sequence). The CDR3 has 12 amino acids. CDR3 residues: CASSRPGNEQYF. The CDR3 DNA sequence: TGTGCCAGCAGCCGACCGGGGAACGAGCAGTACTTC.

This clonotype was seen ten or more times. The CDR3 nucleotides read TGCGCCAGCAGCGCAGACAGGGGGTTTTACGAGCAGTACTTC. This gives the protein CASSADRGFYEQYF. The V call is TRBV5-1, the J call TRBJ2-7, with TRBD1 identical over 9 bases. J gave up 4 bases and V 4 bases, and 6 bases lay outside the gene matches. The CDR3 consists of 14 residues. Germline V gene lookup returns CDR1 SGHRS and CDR2 YFSETQ.

This clonotype was counted at least ten times. This chain uses TRBV7-9 with TRBJ1-1; the D is unclear. This CDR3 spans 12 amino acids. Germline V gives CDR1 SEHNR, CDR2 FQNEAQ (reference sequence). Trimming removed 1 base from V and 1 base from J, with 1 base in between. The CDR3 DNA is TGTGCCAGCAGCTTAGAGAACACTGAAGCTTTCTTT. It yields the protein CASSLENTEAFF. The full variable domain, completed using reference TRBV7-9 and TRBJ1-1, is DTGVSQNPRHKITKRGQNVTFRCDPISEHNRLYWYRQTLGQGPEFLTYFQNEAQLEKSRLLSDRFSAERPKGSFSTLEIQRTEQGDSAMYLCASSLENTEAFFGQGTRLTVV.

This clonotype has just a few counts. The chain recombines TRBV10-1 with TRBJ1-4; D is uncertain. The CDR3 totals 12 residues. V lost 2 bases to trimming and J lost 7 bases, with 5 bases between them. Germline CDR1 reads WNHNN; CDR2 reads SYGVQD (reference sequence). The CDR3 here is CASSEIGEKLFF. CDR3 in DNA: TGCGCCAGCAGTGAGATCGGTGAAAAACTGTTTTTT.

This clonotype was seen a few times. In DNA, the CDR3 is TGCAGTGCTAGAGATACGAACAGGGGATCCATGAACACTGAAGCTTTCTTT. Translating it yields CSARDTNRGSMNTEAFF. The genes are TRBV20-1 and TRBJ1-1, with TRBD1 matching 7 bases. This CDR3 has 17 amino acids. The trim removed 0 bases at V and 0 bases at J, leaving 10 bases unmatched. From germline, CDR1 is DFQATT and CDR2 SNEGSKA (reference sequence).

This clonotype was seen repeatedly, ten times or more. The chain couples TRBV9 to TRBJ2-5, with TRBD1 identical over 9 bases. Losses at the gene ends were 3 bases for V and 5 bases for J; bases not matched to a gene: 8. Germline CDR1 is SGDLS and CDR2 is YYNGEE. The CDR3 runs 15 residues. CDR3 DNA: TGTGCCAGCAGCGCCCAACAGGGGGCGGGGGAGACCCAGTACTTC. It translates to CASSAQQGAGETQYF.

This clonotype was seen ten or more times. The chain combines TRBV19 with TRBJ2-7, with a possible D match to TRBD1 (6 bases). From germline, CDR1 is LNHDA and CDR2 SQIVND (reference sequence). V gave up 7 bases and J gave up 8 bases, with 30 bases separating them. This CDR3 has 17 amino acids. The CDR3 reads CASTTGRGTASTTKQYF. For the CDR3, the DNA is TGTGCCAGTACTACAGGGAGAGGGACGGCCTCTACGACGAAGCAGTACTTC. Drawing the rest from reference TRBV19 and TRBJ2-7, the complete variable domain is DGGITQSPKYLFRKEGQNVTLSCEQNLNHDAMYWYRQDPGQGLRLIYYSQIVNDFQKGDIAEGYSVSREKKESFPLTVTSAQKNPTAFYLCASTTGRGTASTTKQYFGPGTRLTVT.

This clonotype was seen repeatedly, ten times or more. The V call is TRBV9, the J call TRBJ1-2; D gene unclear. V gave up 0 bases and J gave up 4 bases, with 10 bases separating them. Germline loops: CDR1 SGDLS, CDR2 YYNGEE. This CDR3 is 14 amino acids long. CDR3 bases: TGTGCCAGCAGCGTAGCTGGACTTGCCTATGGCTACACCTTC. Its translation is CASSVAGLAYGYTF. Filled out from reference TRBV9 and TRBJ1-2, the complete variable domain reads DSGVTQTPKHLITATGQRVTLRCSPRSGDLSVYWYQQSLDQGLQFLIQYYNGEERAKGNILERFSAQQFPDLHSELNLSSLELGDSALYFCASSVAGLAYGYTFGSGTRLTVV.

The chain has TRBV24-1 and TRBJ2-6; a possible D gene is TRBD2 (5 bases). This CDR3 is built from 16 residues. V gave up 3 bases and J gave up 1 base, with 9 bases separating them. Germline V lookup: CDR1 KGHDR, CDR2 SFDVKD. The CDR3 DNA reads as TGTGCCACCAGTGATACCGGACTGTCTGGGGCCAACGTCCTGACTTTC. Protein sequence: CATSDTGLSGANVLTF.

This clonotype occurred many times. V is TRBV5-1 and J is TRBJ1-4; TRBD1 aligns across 7 bases. The germline gives CDR1 SGHRS, CDR2 YFSETQ. The CDR3 loop spans 14 amino acids. Losses at the gene ends were 7 bases for V and 4 bases for J; bases not matched to a gene: 7. CDR3 region: CASATGDDNEKLFF. CDR3 coding DNA: TGCGCCAGCGCCACAGGGGACGATAATGAAAAACTGTTTTTT.

This clonotype was seen many times. The chain joins TRBV5-6 to TRBJ2-7; a weak D match, TRBD2 (6 bases). V was pared by 1 base and J by 4 bases, with 15 bases between. Germline CDR1 SGHDT, CDR2 YYEEEE. The CDR3 totals 15 residues. The CDR3 DNA reads TGTGCCAGCAGCTTGTACCACGAGGCGGGGTACGAGCAGTACTTC. Translated, it gives CASSLYHEAGYEQYF.

The V and J genes are TRBV7-9 and TRBJ1-4; maybe TRBD1 (5 bases). V shed 1 base and J shed 5 bases, with 17 bases lying between them. Per the germline V gene, CDR1 is SEHNR and CDR2 is FQNEAQ (reference sequence). This CDR3 comprises 17 residues. The CDR3 sequence is CASSLGINTGGNEKLFF. The CDR3 DNA sequence: TGTGCCAGCAGCTTAGGGATCAACACCGGGGGGAATGAAAAACTGTTTTTT. The full variable domain, completed using reference TRBV7-9 and TRBJ1-4, is DTGVSQNPRHKITKRGQNVTFRCDPISEHNRLYWYRQTLGQGPEFLTYFQNEAQLEKSRLLSDRFSAERPKGSFSTLEIQRTEQGDSAMYLCASSLGINTGGNEKLFFGSGTQLSVL.